The rows below give T cell receptor beta chains drawn from one sample of a study of T-cell reconstitution after alpha-beta-depleted transplantation in children. TCRdb fed the PCR reads into MiXCR, producing one record per CDR3 protein. This sample has approximately 980,000 distinct CDR3 sequences, with under 30% found just once. This material consisted of PBMCs, mostly from graft donor cells, taken 360 days after TCRalphabeta/CD19-depleted stem cell transplant. These receptors were obtained from a boy less than two years old who had a stem cell transplant for SCID, so the T cells may come from the graft donor. The CDR3 runs from the conserved cysteine through the conserved F or W. Fields, in order: V gene, D gene, clone size, J gene, CDR3 protein. D genes are given only for firm matches. For some rows the clone size is stated as once, few or many, or as a class when expanded; others skip it.

v_gene: TRBV15; d_gene: NA; abundance: few; j_gene: TRBJ2-5; CDR3aa: CATKRGHKETQYF
v_gene: TRBV28; d_gene: NA; abundance: few; j_gene: TRBJ1-2; CDR3aa: CASSERLGRYGYTF
v_gene: TRBV7-8; d_gene: NA; abundance: NA; j_gene: TRBJ2-4; CDR3aa: CASSFGQSLTKNIQYF
v_gene: TRBV5-1; d_gene: TRBD2; abundance: NA; j_gene: TRBJ2-3; CDR3aa: CASSLTSGGNTQYF
v_gene: TRBV12-3/TRBV12-4; d_gene: NA; abundance: NA; j_gene: TRBJ1-1; CDR3aa: CASSSRSSQIRGTEAFF
v_gene: TRBV27; d_gene: NA; abundance: NA; j_gene: TRBJ2-1; CDR3aa: CASSYRERAGSNEQFF
v_gene: TRBV20-1; d_gene: NA; abundance: NA; j_gene: TRBJ1-2; CDR3aa: CSASRNGYTF
v_gene: TRBV4-3; d_gene: NA; abundance: few; j_gene: TRBJ1-3; CDR3aa: CASSQGQDPRSSGNTIYF
v_gene: TRBV6-1; d_gene: NA; abundance: many; j_gene: TRBJ2-2; CDR3aa: CASRSTSLHTGELFF
v_gene: TRBV15; d_gene: NA; abundance: few; j_gene: TRBJ2-5; CDR3aa: CATSRLDELGRGFGETQYF
v_gene: TRBV29-1; d_gene: NA; abundance: many; j_gene: TRBJ2-3; CDR3aa: CSVAPGASTDTQYF
v_gene: TRBV3-1; d_gene: NA; abundance: few; j_gene: TRBJ2-7; CDR3aa: CASSLAVTGPYEQYF
v_gene: TRBV20-1; d_gene: TRBD1; abundance: NA; j_gene: TRBJ1-2; CDR3aa: CSARDMGQGGYTF
v_gene: TRBV7-9; d_gene: NA; abundance: many; j_gene: TRBJ1-2; CDR3aa: CASSLLGLYGYTF
v_gene: TRBV4-1; d_gene: NA; abundance: NA; j_gene: TRBJ2-2; CDR3aa: CASSQGRAGPTGELFF
v_gene: TRBV20-1; d_gene: NA; abundance: NA; j_gene: TRBJ1-1; CDR3aa: CSARGLPVTPFF
v_gene: TRBV6-5; d_gene: NA; abundance: few; j_gene: TRBJ1-3; CDR3aa: CASSSYGDTIYF
v_gene: TRBV29-1; d_gene: NA; abundance: NA; j_gene: TRBJ2-3; CDR3aa: CSVHTWGAPTDTQYF
v_gene: TRBV5-1; d_gene: TRBD1; abundance: few; j_gene: TRBJ2-7; CDR3aa: CASSLGPGQAYEQYF
v_gene: TRBV20-1; d_gene: TRBD2; abundance: once; j_gene: TRBJ2-3; CDR3aa: CSARAWGEGVDTQYF
v_gene: TRBV5-1; d_gene: NA; abundance: NA; j_gene: TRBJ1-1; CDR3aa: CASSPGHMNTEAFF
v_gene: TRBV5-1; d_gene: NA; abundance: NA; j_gene: TRBJ2-2; CDR3aa: CASSRTTGELFF
v_gene: TRBV7-2; d_gene: TRBD1; abundance: many; j_gene: TRBJ2-1; CDR3aa: CASSLTGGLYNEQFF
v_gene: TRBV20-1; d_gene: NA; abundance: few; j_gene: TRBJ1-6; CDR3aa: CSAPSGHLNSPLHF
v_gene: TRBV7-9; d_gene: NA; abundance: NA; j_gene: TRBJ2-7; CDR3aa: CASGQGLSYEQYF
v_gene: TRBV7-2; d_gene: NA; abundance: NA; j_gene: TRBJ2-1; CDR3aa: CASSPRDRLGEQFF
v_gene: TRBV28; d_gene: NA; abundance: NA; j_gene: TRBJ2-3; CDR3aa: CASSFPLEEGSTDTQYF
v_gene: TRBV5-1; d_gene: TRBD1; abundance: NA; j_gene: TRBJ2-7; CDR3aa: CASSPGQGGNEQYF
v_gene: TRBV12-3/TRBV12-4; d_gene: NA; abundance: few; j_gene: TRBJ1-2; CDR3aa: CASKGQAIYGYTF
v_gene: TRBV7-9; d_gene: NA; abundance: many; j_gene: TRBJ1-1; CDR3aa: CASSLGWAENTEAFF
v_gene: TRBV5-5; d_gene: NA; abundance: NA; j_gene: TRBJ1-2; CDR3aa: CASSLAFGGAAGYTF
v_gene: TRBV10-2; d_gene: NA; abundance: few; j_gene: TRBJ2-2; CDR3aa: CASSETITLNTGELFF
v_gene: TRBV5-8; d_gene: NA; abundance: few; j_gene: TRBJ1-2; CDR3aa: CASSFLYGYTF